These 21 T cell receptor beta chains were sequenced from one sample in a study of CD8+CD57+ T cells in acquired aplastic anemia. The template used for profiling TCR beta VDJ and CDR3 was genomic DNA. TCRdb re-analysed the reads in MiXCR, keeping a single row per CDR3 protein. The data hold some 42,000 distinct CDR3 sequences, with about two thirds observed a single time. Material: sorted CD4+, CD8+, or CD8+CD57+ T cells (not recorded which) from PBMCs. These receptors were obtained from a human donor in good health, serving as a control.

In this sample, this clonotype turned up many times. The DNA for the CDR3 is TGTGCCAGCAGCTTATTAACCCAGGGGGCATGGGCCGGGGAGCTGTTTTTT. It yields the protein CASSLLTQGAWAGELFF. This chain links TRBV11-3 with TRBJ2-2; TRBD1 aligns across 8 bases. The germline V gene has CDR1 SGHNT and CDR2 YENEEA. The CDR3 has 17 amino acids. V lost 2 bases, J lost 6 bases, and 11 bases stayed unmatched.

This chain links TRBV20-1 with TRBJ1-1; D uncertain. CDR3 length: 8 residues. Germline CDR1 DFQATT, CDR2 SNEGSKA (reference sequence). V dropped 3 bases and J dropped 7 bases, with 0 bases sitting between them. Here the CDR3 reads CSASEAFF. The CDR3 region has the DNA TGCAGTGCTAGTGAAGCTTTCTTT.

This clonotype was counted at least ten times. The CDR3 DNA follows: TGTGCCAGCAGTTACGATCCAGGACTAGCGGGGGGAAGAATCTCCTACGAGCAGTACTTC. It codes for CASSYDPGLAGGRISYEQYF. The chain combines TRBV6-2 or TRBV6-3 with TRBJ2-7; TRBD2 aligns across 14 bases. The V gene end was trimmed by 2 bases and the J gene end by 0 bases; junction bases not matched to a gene: 12. Germline-derived CDR1 and CDR2 are MNHEY and SVGEGT. CDR3 size: 20 residues.

The table lists this clonotype with a count of one. DNA of the CDR3: TGCAGCGTTGCTGGGACAGACTATGGCTACACCTTC. Protein product: CSVAGTDYGYTF. The V call is TRBV29-1, the J call TRBJ1-2, with 7 positions matching TRBD1. Germline CDR1 SQVTM, CDR2 ANQGSEA. V lost 4 bases to trimming and J lost 3 bases; unmatched junction nucleotides: 2. This CDR3 has 12 amino acids.

This clonotype has a handful of counts. This CDR3 is CATSRNRDREQYF. CDR3 nucleotide sequence: TGTGCCACCAGCAGGAACCGGGACAGGGAGCAGTACTTC. The V and J genes are TRBV15 and TRBJ2-7, with 8 nucleotides matching TRBD1. V shed 3 bases and J 7 bases; nucleotides not matched to a gene: 5. This CDR3 spans 13 amino acids. Germline values: CDR1 LNHNV, CDR2 YYDKDF (reference sequence).

This chain uses TRBV24-1 with TRBJ1-4, with D maybe TRBD1 (5 bases). CDR3 size: 15 residues. Trimming stripped 0 bases from V and 8 bases from J, with 12 bases between. The germline gives CDR1 KGHDR, CDR2 SFDVKD. The DNA for the CDR3 is TGTGCCACCAGTGATTTGCTGGGGGGTGTGGAAAAACTGTTTTTT. Translation gives CATSDLLGGVEKLFF.

The chain joins TRBV24-1 to TRBJ2-5, with 7 bases identical to TRBD1. V gave up 1 base and J gave up 0 bases; unmatched junction bases: 1. The CDR3 has 15 amino acids. The germline CDR1 and CDR2 sequences are KGHDR and SFDVKD. The CDR3 bases are TGTGCCACCAGTGATTTAACAGGGGACCAAGAGACCCAGTACTTC. This encodes CATSDLTGDQETQYF.

V and J are TRBV20-1 and TRBJ1-3; D gene unclear. The CDR3 contains 14 residues. CDR1 DFQATT and CDR2 SNEGSKA come from the germline V gene (reference sequence). V lost 6 bases and J 2 bases, leaving 14 bases between the germline ends. CDR3 loop: CSATYPRAGNTIYF. The CDR3 DNA reads TGCAGTGCAACCTATCCCCGAGCTGGAAACACCATATATTTT.

The CDR3 DNA reads as TGCGCCAGCAGCCAAGAATCCGAGAGCTCCTACAATGAGCAGTTCTTC. Translation gives CASSQESESSYNEQFF. The rearrangement joins TRBV4-1 to TRBJ2-1; D remains unclear. The CDR3 is 16 amino acids. Germline CDR1 and CDR2: MGHRA and YSYEKL. The V end lost 0 bases, the J end lost 0 bases, and 9 bases lay between the germline ends.

J is TRBJ1-5 and V is TRBV25-1, with a possible D match to TRBD1 (5 bases). The CDR3 totals 14 residues. V lost 3 bases and J 2 bases, leaving 8 bases between the germline ends. Germline assignment: CDR1 MGHDK and CDR2 SYGVNS. CDR3 sequence: CASSDQGGNQPQHF. CDR3 DNA sequence: TGTGCCAGCAGTGATCAGGGCGGCAATCAGCCCCAGCATTTT.

The chain employs TRBV7-9 and TRBJ1-5, with TRBD1 as a possible D gene (5 bases). Germline V gene lookup returns CDR1 SEHNR and CDR2 FQNEAQ (reference sequence). This CDR3 spans 14 amino acids. V was shortened by 7 bases and J by 7 bases, with 17 bases between the two germline ends. CDR3 sequence (DNA): TGTGCCAGCACCCTAGGGGCGTCGGGGCAGCCCCAGCATTTT. Protein product: CASTLGASGQPQHF.

The rearrangement links TRBV7-2 to TRBJ1-5; 7 bases are a match to TRBD1. The CDR3 spans 14 residues. V lost 6 bases to trimming and J lost 6 bases; unmatched junction nucleotides: 8. The germline gives CDR1 SGHTA, CDR2 FQGNSA. CDR3 in amino acids: CASSRQGSGQPQHF. DNA of the CDR3: TGTGCCAGCAGTAGACAGGGTTCAGGTCAGCCCCAGCATTTT. Full variable domain (outside the CDR3, taken from reference TRBV7-2 and TRBJ1-5): GAGVSQSPSNKVTEKGKDVELRCDPISGHTALYWYRQSLGQGLEFLIYFQGNSAPDKSGLPSDRFSAERTGGSVSTLTIQRTQQEDSAVYLCASSRQGSGQPQHFGDGTRLSIL.

This clonotype was seen more than once but under ten times. The J gene is TRBJ1-3, the V gene TRBV6-1; no reliable D call. The CDR3 is made up of 14 amino acids. Germline assignment: CDR1 MNHNS and CDR2 SASEGT. V lost 7 bases and J 0 bases, leaving 10 bases between the germline ends. CDR3: CASTPFGSGNTIYF. The CDR3 DNA reads TGTGCCAGCACCCCTTTTGGCTCTGGAAACACCATATATTTT.

This chain connects TRBV9 to TRBJ1-6; possible D gene TRBD1, 5 bases. V lost 3 bases to trimming and J lost 4 bases, with 8 bases between them. Per germline, CDR1 SGDLS and CDR2 YYNGEE. This CDR3 is 14 amino acids long. The CDR3 region is CASSGGSYNSPLHF. The CDR3 DNA is TGTGCCAGCAGCGGGGGGAGTTATAATTCACCCCTCCACTTT.

This clonotype was seen many times. The chain recombines TRBV27 with TRBJ2-7; D might be TRBD1 (6 bases). Germline CDR1 is MNHEY and CDR2 is SMNVEV (reference sequence). V was cut by 5 bases and J by 9 bases, with 11 bases left in between. The CDR3 is 11 residues long. CDR3 protein: CASSKQGRQYF. CDR3 in DNA: TGTGCCAGCAGTAAACAGGGAAGGCAGTACTTC.

The table lists this clonotype with many counts. J is TRBJ1-6 and V is TRBV6-5; D is undetermined. CDR1 is MNHEY and CDR2 is SVGAGI in the germline V gene. CDR3 length: 15 amino acids. V lost 0 bases and J 5 bases, leaving 8 bases between the germline ends. CDR3 in DNA: TGTGCCAGCAGTTACTCGACGCAGGATAATTCACCCCTCCACTTT. It yields the protein CASSYSTQDNSPLHF.

This clonotype was counted between two and nine times. The rearrangement links TRBV20-1 to TRBJ2-7, with D uncertain. CDR1 DFQATT and CDR2 SNEGSKA come from the germline V gene (reference sequence). The CDR3 is made up of 13 amino acids. The V gene lost 1 base and the J gene lost 1 base, with 8 bases spanning the gap. The chain's CDR3 is CSARGVSSYEQYF. CDR3 coding DNA: TGCAGTGCTAGAGGGGTTAGTTCCTACGAGCAGTACTTC.

The V call is TRBV25-1, the J call TRBJ2-5, with 7 positions matching TRBD1. The CDR3 covers 14 residues. V was pared by 6 bases and J by 3 bases, with 7 bases of the junction left unmatched. Germline-derived CDR1 and CDR2 are MGHDK and SYGVNS. This CDR3 reads CASSSHDREETQYF. The CDR3 nucleotides read TGTGCCAGCAGCTCCCACGACAGGGAAGAGACCCAGTACTTC.

This clonotype is classed as medium-sized. V gene TRBV19 combines with J gene TRBJ1-1; TRBD1 aligns across 7 bases. Looked up from germline, CDR1 is LNHDA and CDR2 is SQIVND (reference sequence). J lost 4 bases, V lost 6 bases, and 8 bases had no gene match. There are 14 residues in the CDR3. CDR3 DNA sequence: TGTGCCAGTAGCCTGACAGGGAAGACCACTGAAGCTTTCTTT. Its protein product is CASSLTGKTTEAFF. Supplemented by reference TRBV19 and TRBJ1-1, the full variable domain reads DGGITQSPKYLFRKEGQNVTLSCEQNLNHDAMYWYRQDPGQGLRLIYYSQIVNDFQKGDIAEGYSVSREKKESFPLTVTSAQKNPTAFYLCASSLTGKTTEAFFGQGTRLTVV.

This clonotype was detected only a few times. The CDR3 region is CASSLGTGSGYEQYF. The CDR3 bases are TGTGCCAGCAGCTTGGGGACAGGGTCTGGCTACGAGCAGTACTTC. The V and J genes are TRBV7-8 and TRBJ2-7, with 9 bases lining up with TRBD1. Germline CDR1 reads SGHVS; CDR2 reads FQNEAQ. The J segment lost 3 bases and the V segment lost 3 bases, leaving 6 bases of the junction unmatched. This CDR3 has 15 amino acids.

This rearrangement joins TRBV20-1 to TRBJ1-2, with D uncertain. The V gene lost 6 bases and the J gene lost 6 bases, with 17 bases spanning the gap. The CDR3 has 13 residues. Germline loops: CDR1 DFQATT, CDR2 SNEGSKA (reference sequence). DNA of the CDR3: TGCAGTGCCGAAAACAGAAACTCGGATGGCTACACCTTC. Translation: CSAENRNSDGYTF.